A single sample is the source of the 9 T cell receptor beta chains below, sequenced in a study of CD4+ T cells in melanoma. Profiled with immunoSEQ multiplex PCR; TCRdb holds only in-frame clones, not every one. This sample yields approximately 4,900 clones, of which about two thirds are seen a single time; around 27% belongs to the top ten. Sequenced: cells from a culture (not recorded whether cultured in vitro). All receptors derive from a human donor with melanoma.

The CDR3 nucleotides are TGTGCCAGCAGGGGCGGAGGGGCCTATAATTCACCCCTCCACTTT. Translating it yields CASRGGGAYNSPLHF. This chain links TRBV6-5 with TRBJ1-6; weak D call: TRBD1 (5 bases). The V end was cut by 6 bases, the J end by 2 bases, with 11 bases between. CDR3 length equals 15 residues. The germline V gene encodes CDR1 MNHEY and CDR2 SVGAGI.

The chain is built from TRBV3-1 (or the pseudogene TRBV3-2) and TRBJ2-1; D gene ambiguous. The ends were cut back, 4 bases at V and 0 bases at J, with 19 bases in the middle. In germline, CDR1 is LGHDT, CDR2 YNNKEL (reference sequence). This CDR3 contains 18 residues. This chain's CDR3 is CASSPIPPTVSSYNEQFF. Written as DNA, the CDR3 is TGTGCCAGCAGCCCTATACCCCCGACGGTCAGCTCCTACAATGAGCAGTTCTTC.

This clone was seen a few times. The rearrangement uses TRBV6-6 and TRBJ1-3; D is unclear. The germline V and J ends were trimmed by 2 bases and 0 bases, with 11 bases remaining between them. The CDR3 length is 16 residues. Germline V CDR1 and CDR2: MNHNY, SVGAGI (reference sequence). In DNA, the CDR3 is TGTGCCAGCAGTTACCCTCTTAGTCGCTCTGGAAACACCATATATTTT. Its protein product is CASSYPLSRSGNTIYF.

This clone is deemed medium-sized. This chain links TRBV29-1 with TRBJ2-7; D is tentatively TRBD1 or TRBD2 (6 bases each). Germline CDR1 is SQVTM and CDR2 is ANQGSEA. This CDR3 is 16 amino acids long. V lost 4 bases and J lost 5, with 24 bases in between. The CDR3 DNA reads as TGCAGCGTTGGGGGGGCCTGGGGGGACCCGGGGGACGAGCAGTACTTC. Amino acids: CSVGGAWGDPGDEQYF.

The gene calls are TRBV6-5 and TRBJ2-7; D perhaps matches TRBD1 (5 bases). There are 14 residues in the CDR3. V shed 7 bases and J shed 2 bases, with 15 bases lying between them. Germline values: CDR1 MNHEY, CDR2 SVGAGI. The CDR3 protein is CASKPTGYPYEQYF. The CDR3 bases are TGTGCCAGCAAACCCACAGGTTACCCCTACGAGCAGTACTTC.

This chain uses TRBV5-4 with TRBJ2-1; either TRBD1 or TRBD2 may fit D (5 bases each). Germline V gives CDR1 SGHNT, CDR2 YYREEE (reference sequence). V was shortened by 0 bases and J by 0 bases, with 10 bases between the two germline ends. This CDR3 has 16 residues. The CDR3 DNA sequence: TGTGCCAGCAGCTTGGTCGGGACGGGCTCCTACAATGAGCAGTTCTTC. It translates to CASSLVGTGSYNEQFF.

The chain uses TRBV2 and TRBJ1-2; TRBD1 matches at 10 bases. V lost 6 bases and J lost 8; bases outside the gene matches: 9. Germline V gene data show CDR1 as SNHLY and CDR2 as FYNNEI. The CDR3 is 14 amino acids. The CDR3 sequence is CASRSGTGDDGYTF. DNA of the CDR3: TGTGCCAGCAGGTCCGGGACAGGGGATGACGGCTACACCTTC.

The chain joins TRBV7-9 to TRBJ1-5; no clear D. The V and J ends lost 1 base and 2 bases respectively, with 9 bases between them. The length of the CDR3 is 15 residues. Germline values: CDR1 SEHNR, CDR2 FQNEAQ (reference sequence). DNA of the CDR3: TGTGCCAGCAGCTTAGGACATTCTCGCAATCAGCCCCAGCATTTT. Its translation is CASSLGHSRNQPQHF. Complete variable domain (other parts from reference TRBV7-9 and TRBJ1-5): DTGVSQNPRHKITKRGQNVTFRCDPISEHNRLYWYRQTLGQGPEFLTYFQNEAQLEKSRLLSDRFSAERPKGSFSTLEIQRTEQGDSAMYLCASSLGHSRNQPQHFGDGTRLSIL.

This chain links TRBV7-9 with TRBJ2-7; 7 nucleotides align to TRBD1. The CDR3 runs 14 residues. Germline V lookup: CDR1 SEHNR, CDR2 FQNEAQ (reference sequence). V lost 6 bases, J lost 1 base, and 6 bases stayed unmatched. The CDR3 nucleotides are TGTGCCAGCAGTACCACAGGGGATTCCTACGAGCAGTACTTC. It is translated as CASSTTGDSYEQYF.